Included here is one T cell receptor (beta chain) sequence, with context. What it recognizes is unknown. Using immunoSEQ multiplex PCR, the repertoire was profiled, and TCRdb retains in-frame clones only, with some absent. In the table there are some 140,000 clones, approximately 87% of which are singletons. This CDR3 has 15 residues. V gave up 7 bases and J gave up 4 bases; unmatched junction bases: 9. Germline lookup yields CDR1 LNHDA and CDR2 SQIVND (reference sequence). The data were taken from a study of T cell responses to AZD1222 COVID-19 vaccine. Study findings and constraints: Females made up more of the donors, who were largely white British, and clonal diversity may have come out too low.

Source: peripheral blood, taken on day 0 of MenACWY control vaccination. The clonotype originates from an adult in good health. V gene TRBV19 combines with J gene TRBJ1-3; 8 bases are shared with TRBD1. CDR3 amino acids: CASTPQGGPGNTIYF. The CDR3, as DNA: TGTGCCAGTACCCCACAGGGGGGGCCCGGAAACACCATATATTTT.